Listed here are 24 T cell receptor beta chains from one sample, sequenced in a study of shared clonotypes between healthy human individuals. Measured with immunoSEQ multiplex PCR; TCRdb has only the in-frame clones, and not every one. The profile shows approximately 530,000 clones, roughly 95% of them singletons. Sequencing input: naive CD4+ T cells sorted from blood. Subset reported: CD45RA+ positively selected. These receptors all stem from a woman under 40 in good health.

CDR3 bases: TGTGCCTGGAGTTCCCGACTAGCGGGAGGGGATGAGCAGTTCTTC. Amino acids: CAWSSRLAGGDEQFF. The rearrangement joins TRBV30 to TRBJ2-1, with TRBD2 matching over 14 bases. Germline V CDR1 and CDR2: GTSNPN, SVGIG (reference sequence). V was pared by 2 bases and J by 8 bases, with 5 bases of the junction left unmatched. This CDR3 spans 15 amino acids. The full variable domain, its missing parts supplied by reference TRBV30 and TRBJ2-1, is SQTIHQWPATLVQPVGSPLSLECTVEGTSNPNLYWYRQAAGRGLQLLFYSVGIGQISSEVPQNLSASRPQDRQFILSSKKLLLSDSGFYLCAWSSRLAGGDEQFFGPGTRLTVL.

The V call is TRBV30, the J call TRBJ2-1, with 13 bases that match TRBD2. Trimming took 1 base from V and 2 from J; bases not matched to a gene: 5. The CDR3 covers 17 residues. Germline CDR1 GTSNPN, CDR2 SVGIG (reference sequence). The CDR3 DNA reads TGTGCCTGGAGTGGTTCCGGGACTAGCGGGACCTACAATGAGCAGTTCTTC. This translates into CAWSGSGTSGTYNEQFF. The full variable domain, its missing parts supplied by reference TRBV30 and TRBJ2-1, is SQTIHQWPATLVQPVGSPLSLECTVEGTSNPNLYWYRQAAGRGLQLLFYSVGIGQISSEVPQNLSASRPQDRQFILSSKKLLLSDSGFYLCAWSGSGTSGTYNEQFFGPGTRLTVL.

The chain couples TRBV19 to TRBJ1-5; no clear D gene. CDR3 length equals 13 residues. The V end lost 6 bases, the J end lost 0 bases, and 6 bases lay between the germline ends. Germline assignment: CDR1 LNHDA and CDR2 SQIVND (reference sequence). CDR3 residues: CASRPNSNQPQHF. Here the CDR3 DNA reads TGTGCCAGTAGACCGAATAGCAATCAGCCCCAGCATTTT.

The chain combines TRBV11-1 with TRBJ2-2; no definite D call. CDR3 size: 13 residues. Trimming removed 2 bases from V and 6 bases from J, with 7 bases in between. Germline loops: CDR1 SGHAT, CDR2 FQDESV (reference sequence). The CDR3 loop is CASSLQKAGELFF. CDR3 bases: TGTGCCAGCAGCTTACAGAAAGCCGGGGAGCTGTTTTTT.

The chain joins TRBV7-2 to TRBJ2-2; D call uncertain. This CDR3 region has 14 residues. The V end was cut by 5 bases, the J end by 1 base, with 8 bases between. Per germline, CDR1 SGHTA and CDR2 FQGNSA. The CDR3 DNA reads TGTGCCAGCAGCCTTGAAGGGAACACCGGGGAGCTGTTTTTT. This sequence encodes CASSLEGNTGELFF.

The J gene is TRBJ1-1, the V gene TRBV27; the D is unclear. The CDR3 contains 12 residues. Germline values: CDR1 MNHEY, CDR2 SMNVEV (reference sequence). Trimming removed 5 bases from V and 2 bases from J, with 6 bases in between. The CDR3 region has the DNA TGTGCCAGCAGTACCATAAACACTGAAGCTTTCTTT. Translated: CASSTINTEAFF.

The chain joins TRBV28 to TRBJ2-3; TRBD1 aligns across 7 bases. V gave up 5 bases and J gave up 5 bases; unmatched junction bases: 7. Germline-derived CDR1 and CDR2 are MDHEN and SYDVKM. This CDR3 spans 14 amino acids. Written as DNA, the CDR3 is TGTGCCAGCAGTAAGGCACAGGGGAAAGATACGCAGTATTTT. Translated: CASSKAQGKDTQYF.

This chain links TRBV28 with TRBJ2-2; a possible D gene is TRBD2 (6 bases). Germline CDR1 and CDR2: MDHEN and SYDVKM. Deletions cut 4 bases from V and 0 bases from J, with 6 bases between. The CDR3 is 14 residues long. The CDR3 bases are TGTGCCAGCAGTTCGGGGGCGAACACCGGGGAGCTGTTTTTT. Translating gives CASSSGANTGELFF.

The chain couples TRBV5-6 to TRBJ1-1; D ambiguous. The CDR3 consists of 14 residues. V was shortened by 4 bases and J by 7 bases, with 17 bases between the two germline ends. Germline-derived CDR1 and CDR2 are SGHDT and YYEEEE. The CDR3 DNA sequence: TGTGCCAGCAGCCCGATGGGAGCCGGCGATGAAGCTTTCTTT. Residues: CASSPMGAGDEAFF.

In nucleotides, the CDR3 is TGTGCCAGCAGTTACTCACAGGGAACCGAAAAACTGTTTTTT. Amino acids: CASSYSQGTEKLFF. The chain employs TRBV6-5 and TRBJ1-4; D may be TRBD1 (6 bases). Trimming left V 0 bases short and J 8 bases short, with 10 bases between. The CDR3 has 14 residues. Looked up from germline, CDR1 is MNHEY and CDR2 is SVGAGI.

The chain is built from TRBV28 and TRBJ2-3; 10 bases are a match to TRBD2. V shed 3 bases and J 1 base; nucleotides not matched to a gene: 4. Germline CDR1 is MDHEN and CDR2 is SYDVKM. The length of the CDR3 is 16 residues. The CDR3 is CASSLGLAGGTDTQYF. The CDR3 DNA reads as TGTGCCAGCAGTTTGGGGCTAGCGGGAGGCACAGATACGCAGTATTTT.

The chain recombines TRBV6-1 with TRBJ1-4; D perhaps matches TRBD1 (6 bases). Germline CDR1 MNHNS, CDR2 SASEGT. The germline V and J ends were trimmed by 4 bases and 7 bases, with 19 bases remaining between them. The CDR3 sequence is 16 residues long. This chain's CDR3 is CASSVRGGLVIEKLFF. CDR3 in DNA: TGTGCCAGCAGTGTACGAGGGGGGTTGGTTATTGAAAAACTGTTTTTT.

This clone was recorded once. The CDR3 reads CASSYDRVMNTEAFF. CDR3 DNA: TGTGCCAGCAGTTATGACAGGGTAATGAACACTGAAGCTTTCTTT. The V call is TRBV2, the J call TRBJ1-1; 7 bases are shared with TRBD1. The germline V gene encodes CDR1 SNHLY and CDR2 FYNNEI. The CDR3 length is 15 residues. J lost 0 bases, V lost 5 bases, and 6 bases had no gene match.

V is TRBV27 and J is TRBJ1-3; tentatively, D is TRBD1 (5 bases). Per the germline V gene, CDR1 is MNHEY and CDR2 is SMNVEV (reference sequence). CDR3 length: 15 residues. Trimming pared 11 bases from V and 7 bases from J, leaving 24 bases between. CDR3 sequence: CAGGGLTLVGNTIYF. DNA for the CDR3: TGTGCCGGGGGGGGACTTACTTTGGTTGGGAACACCATATATTTT.

The genes are TRBV28 and TRBJ1-1, with D hard to call. Trimming removed 4 bases from V and 4 bases from J, with 7 bases in between. The CDR3 is made up of 12 amino acids. The germline gives CDR1 MDHEN, CDR2 SYDVKM. As DNA, the CDR3 is TGTGCCAGCAGTTCCGAGGGCACTGAAGCTTTCTTT. Translation gives CASSSEGTEAFF.

The chain has TRBV29-1 and TRBJ1-1, with 7 bases identical to TRBD1. V gave up 7 bases and J gave up 5 bases; unmatched junction bases: 10. This CDR3 is built from 13 residues. Germline V gives CDR1 SQVTM, CDR2 ANQGSEA. The CDR3 loop reads CSAVTGRGTEAFF. The CDR3 DNA follows: TGCAGCGCAGTGACAGGGCGGGGTACTGAAGCTTTCTTT.

V gene TRBV7-2 combines with J gene TRBJ2-3; D remains ambiguous. The V and J ends lost 2 bases and 5 bases respectively, with 5 bases between them. This CDR3 spans 12 amino acids. Germline lookup yields CDR1 SGHTA and CDR2 FQGNSA. The chain's CDR3 is CASSLFRDTQYF. The CDR3 region has the DNA TGTGCCAGCAGCTTATTCCGAGATACGCAGTATTTT.

This clone was seen a few times. This chain connects TRBV10-3 to TRBJ1-1; D remains unclear. Germline V gene data show CDR1 as ENHRY and CDR2 as SYGVKD. Trimming removed 11 bases at V and 2 bases at J, with 15 bases between. The CDR3 consists of 13 residues. The CDR3: CAYAAGSNTEAFF. The CDR3 nucleotides are TGTGCCTACGCCGCCGGGAGCAACACTGAAGCTTTCTTT.

The V and J genes are TRBV28 and TRBJ2-7; D possibly corresponds to TRBD2 (7 bases). CDR1 and CDR2 (germline): MDHEN, SYDVKM. V dropped 3 bases and J dropped 2 bases, with 17 bases sitting between them. This CDR3 is 16 amino acids long. The CDR3 here is CASSFGGASDTYEQYF. CDR3 sequence (DNA): TGTGCCAGCAGTTTTGGGGGGGCTAGCGATACCTACGAGCAGTACTTC.

As to this clone: Different DNA sequences within this sample yield the same CDR3. This chain uses TRBV28 with TRBJ1-3, with 7 positions matching TRBD1. CDR1 and CDR2 from the germline V gene are MDHEN and SYDVKM. V lost 5 bases to trimming and J lost 3 bases; unmatched junction nucleotides: 4. This CDR3 region has 14 residues. The CDR3, as DNA: TGTGCCAGCAGTCAGACAGGGAGTGGAAACACCATATATTTT. This encodes CASSQTGSGNTIYF.

This rearrangement joins TRBV19 to TRBJ1-3; D gene unclear. Germline V gene sequence: CDR1 LNHDA, CDR2 SQIVND (reference sequence). The CDR3 consists of 14 residues. V shed 7 bases and J shed 0 bases, with 10 bases lying between them. The CDR3 DNA is TGTGCCAGTAATGTACGCAGCTCTGGAAACACCATATATTTT. Translation: CASNVRSSGNTIYF.

The rearrangement links TRBV19 to TRBJ1-1; tentatively, D is TRBD1 (6 bases). V was pared by 4 bases and J by 1 base, with 13 bases between. The CDR3 is 15 residues long. Germline V CDR1 and CDR2: LNHDA, SQIVND (reference sequence). The CDR3, as DNA: TGTGCCAGTAGTAGGGGGGGGCGCTGGAACACTGAAGCTTTCTTT. Amino acid sequence: CASSRGGRWNTEAFF.

The V call is TRBV6-5, the J call TRBJ2-1; possible D gene TRBD2, 6 bases. This CDR3 has 15 residues. CDR1 is MNHEY and CDR2 is SVGAGI in the germline V gene. V was cut by 5 bases and J by 8 bases, with 19 bases left in between. Written as DNA, the CDR3 is TGTGCCAGCAGTCGAAATGGACTAACCCCCGATGAGCAGTTCTTC. Amino acids: CASSRNGLTPDEQFF.

The chain employs TRBV10-3 and TRBJ2-3, with TRBD2 matching 13 bases. The CDR3 extends over 16 amino acids. Trimming at V came to 6 bases and at J to 3 bases, leaving 6 bases not matched to a gene. The germline V gene encodes CDR1 ENHRY and CDR2 SYGVKD. The CDR3 DNA is TGTGCCATCAGGGGGGGACTAGCGGGAAAAACAGATACGCAGTATTTT. The encoded protein is CAIRGGLAGKTDTQYF.